This entry describes one TCR beta chain. No antigen is known for it. Produced via immunoSEQ multiplex PCR; TCRdb's table is partial and in-frame only. The profile shows tens of thousands of clones, around 86% of them singletons. This sample is part of a study of glioma-infiltrating T cells after dendritic cell vaccination. Findings of the study overall: Higher TCR clonality did not directly relate to longer survival. Estimated pretreatment TIL content predicted outcome after dendritic cell vaccination.

The CDR3 sequence is 15 residues long. Trimming shortened V by 2 bases and J by 0 bases, and 8 bases separated the two germline ends. The germline V gene encodes CDR1 LNHDA and CDR2 SQIVND (reference sequence). The time point was: after dendritic cell vaccination, including at tumor progression/relapse. The clonotype originates from a human donor with glioblastoma. The chain uses TRBV19 and TRBJ1-3; D is undetermined. Sample: blood, taken after dendritic cell vaccination. The CDR3 protein is CASSISLNSGNTIYF. CDR3 nucleotide sequence: TGTGCCAGTAGTATATCACTGAACTCTGGAAACACCATATATTTT.